This T cell receptor beta chain was sequenced in a study of CD8 T cells in Susac syndrome. V lost 6 bases and J lost 1, with 12 bases in between. This CDR3 comprises 15 residues. CDR1 is SEHNR and CDR2 is FQNEAQ in the germline V gene (reference sequence). Random hexamers served to reverse transcribe about 0.5 to 1 ug RNA. TCRdb reprocessed the immunoSEQ multiplex PCR reads via MiXCR and lists one record per CDR3 protein. The data show about 300,000 distinct CDR3 sequences, 89% seen once. This TCR derives from a human donor with multiple sclerosis. The sample taken for sequencing was CD8+ T cells from PBMCs. The chain links TRBV7-9 to TRBJ1-4; D is uncertain. CDR3 residues: CASRREPETNEKLFF. The CDR3 nucleotides are TGTGCCAGCAGACGAGAGCCAGAAACTAATGAAAAACTGTTTTTT.